A selection of T cell receptor beta chains follows, all from one sample in a study of blood T cell repertoires in COVID-19. Clones were sequenced by immunoSEQ multiplex PCR, and TCRdb holds only the in-frame ones, with some missing. Seen here are about 160,000 clones, 70% to 90% observed once, and the top ten hold about 6.3%. Sequenced input: PBMCs or T cells enriched from blood (not recorded which). The receptor source for this set is a woman in her fifties or sixties who had recovered from COVID-19. The CDR3 runs from the conserved cysteine through the conserved F or W. A D gene is named only where the DNA matches it firmly. Only some rows state a clone size, as once, few, many or a class for expanded clones.

CDR3aa: CASSHDGSNQPQHF
CDR3nt: TGTGCCAGCAGCCACGACGGGAGCAATCAGCCCCAGCATTTT
j_gene: TRBJ1-5
v_gene: TRBV9
d_gene: NA
abundance: NA

CDR3aa: CAISPSGAEAFF
CDR3nt: TGTGCCATCAGTCCCAGCGGGGCTGAAGCTTTCTTT
j_gene: TRBJ1-1
v_gene: TRBV10-3
d_gene: NA
abundance: NA

CDR3aa: CASSFSGNYEQYF
CDR3nt: TGTGCCAGCAGCTTTTCGGGGAACTACGAGCAGTACTTC
j_gene: TRBJ2-7
v_gene: TRBV7-2
d_gene: NA
abundance: NA

CDR3aa: CASSRDRDYEQYF
CDR3nt: TGTGCCAGCAGTCGGGACAGGGATTACGAGCAGTACTTC
j_gene: TRBJ2-7
v_gene: TRBV7-3
d_gene: TRBD1
abundance: NA

CDR3aa: CASSNRRDRGQPQHF
CDR3nt: TGTGCCAGCAGTAACAGAAGGGACAGGGGTCAGCCCCAGCATTTT
j_gene: TRBJ1-5
v_gene: TRBV6-6
d_gene: TRBD1
abundance: NA

CDR3aa: CASGLGSSSYNEQFF
CDR3nt: TGTGCTAGTGGTTTGGGCTCCAGCTCCTACAATGAGCAGTTCTTC
j_gene: TRBJ2-1
v_gene: TRBV12-5
d_gene: NA
abundance: NA

CDR3aa: CASSSPGERNTEAFF
CDR3nt: TGTGCCAGTAGTAGCCCGGGGGAGAGGAACACTGAAGCTTTCTTT
j_gene: TRBJ1-1
v_gene: TRBV19
d_gene: NA
abundance: NA

CDR3aa: CASSTHPGSSGANVLTF
CDR3nt: TGTGCCAGCAGTACCCACCCGGGGAGCTCTGGGGCCAACGTCCTGACTTTC
j_gene: TRBJ2-6
v_gene: TRBV6-2/TRBV6-3
d_gene: NA
abundance: NA

CDR3aa: CASSFEMNTEAFF
CDR3nt: TGTGCCAGCAGCTTTGAGATGAACACTGAAGCTTTCTTT
j_gene: TRBJ1-1
v_gene: TRBV7-9
d_gene: NA
abundance: NA

CDR3aa: CASSGGIGTGSTDTQYF
CDR3nt: TGTGCCAGCAGTGGGGGGATCGGGACAGGGAGTACAGATACGCAGTATTTT
j_gene: TRBJ2-3
v_gene: TRBV2
d_gene: TRBD1
abundance: NA

CDR3aa: CASRLQGGNTEAFF
CDR3nt: TGTGCCAGTAGACTCCAGGGGGGGAACACTGAAGCTTTCTTT
j_gene: TRBJ1-1
v_gene: TRBV19
d_gene: TRBD1
abundance: NA

CDR3aa: CASSLDLPGQYNSPLHF
CDR3nt: TGCGCCAGCAGCTTGGATTTGCCGGGACAGTATAATTCACCCCTCCACTTT
j_gene: TRBJ1-6
v_gene: TRBV5-1
d_gene: TRBD1
abundance: NA

CDR3aa: CASSPPRELYNEQFF
CDR3nt: TGTGCCAGCAGCCCCCCCCGGGAACTTTACAATGAGCAGTTCTTC
j_gene: TRBJ2-1
v_gene: TRBV6-6
d_gene: NA
abundance: NA

CDR3aa: CASSATGLPVYGYTF
CDR3nt: TGTGCCAGCAGCGCAACAGGGTTGCCCGTCTATGGCTACACCTTC
j_gene: TRBJ1-2
v_gene: TRBV7-9
d_gene: NA
abundance: NA

CDR3aa: CASSPLFGALQETQYF
CDR3nt: TGTGCCAGCTCACCACTCTTTGGGGCACTCCAAGAGACCCAGTACTTC
j_gene: TRBJ2-5
v_gene: TRBV18
d_gene: NA
abundance: NA

CDR3aa: CASSPKLQRYEQYF
CDR3nt: TGTGCCAGTAGCCCTAAGCTTCAGCGATACGAGCAGTACTTC
j_gene: TRBJ2-7
v_gene: TRBV19
d_gene: NA
abundance: once

CDR3aa: CASSGTGEEETQYF
CDR3nt: TGTGCCAGCAGCGGCACAGGGGAGGAAGAGACCCAGTACTTC
j_gene: TRBJ2-5
v_gene: TRBV9
d_gene: NA
abundance: NA

CDR3aa: CASSRGASEAFF
CDR3nt: TGTGCCAGCAGCCGGGGGGCGTCTGAAGCTTTCTTT
j_gene: TRBJ1-1
v_gene: TRBV7-9
d_gene: NA
abundance: NA

CDR3aa: CASSLVLGLNNSPLHF
CDR3nt: TGTGCCAGCAGTTTAGTCCTTGGGCTTAATAATTCACCCCTCCACTTT
j_gene: TRBJ1-6
v_gene: TRBV27
d_gene: NA
abundance: NA

CDR3aa: CASSRQGGTGNSPLHF
CDR3nt: TGTGCCAGCAGCCGACAGGGCGGTACGGGTAATTCACCCCTCCACTTT
j_gene: TRBJ1-6
v_gene: TRBV7-3
d_gene: TRBD1
abundance: NA

CDR3aa: CASSPRGGGNQPQHF
CDR3nt: TGTGCCAGCTCACCTCGAGGGGGAGGGAATCAGCCCCAGCATTTT
j_gene: TRBJ1-5
v_gene: TRBV18
d_gene: NA
abundance: NA

CDR3aa: CASSLTGDNTGELFF
CDR3nt: TGTGCCAGCAGCTTAACAGGGGACAACACCGGGGAGCTGTTTTTT
j_gene: TRBJ2-2
v_gene: TRBV7-9
d_gene: TRBD1
abundance: NA

CDR3aa: CATTTDMNTEAFF
CDR3nt: TGTGCCACCACGACCGACATGAACACTGAAGCTTTCTTT
j_gene: TRBJ1-1
v_gene: TRBV18
d_gene: NA
abundance: NA

CDR3aa: CASSLNPPGRGNYGYTF
CDR3nt: TGTGCCAGCAGCTTAAATCCCCCCGGGCGGGGGAACTATGGCTACACCTTC
j_gene: TRBJ1-2
v_gene: TRBV7-3
d_gene: NA
abundance: NA

CDR3aa: CASSIGIDRRRINQPQHF
CDR3nt: TGTGCCAGTAGTATAGGAATTGACAGAAGAAGAATCAATCAGCCCCAGCATTTT
j_gene: TRBJ1-5
v_gene: TRBV19
d_gene: NA
abundance: NA

CDR3aa: CASSFSGGRTDTQYF
CDR3nt: TGCGCCAGCAGCTTTAGCGGGGGGAGGACAGATACGCAGTATTTT
j_gene: TRBJ2-3
v_gene: TRBV5-1
d_gene: TRBD2
abundance: NA

CDR3aa: CASSRIPSDGYTF
CDR3nt: TGTGCCAGCAGCCGCATCCCGTCGGATGGCTACACCTTC
j_gene: TRBJ1-2
v_gene: TRBV7-9
d_gene: NA
abundance: NA

CDR3aa: CASSLAQNTEAFF
CDR3nt: TGTGCCAGCAGCCTAGCCCAGAACACTGAAGCTTTCTTT
j_gene: TRBJ1-1
v_gene: TRBV14
d_gene: NA
abundance: NA

CDR3aa: CASSAYVSGTTTGELFF
CDR3nt: TGTGCCAGCAGCGCATACGTTAGCGGGACTACAACCGGGGAGCTGTTTTTT
j_gene: TRBJ2-2
v_gene: TRBV7-9
d_gene: TRBD2
abundance: few

CDR3aa: CASSSPRQGSYNEQFF
CDR3nt: TGTGCCAGCAGCTCCCCTCGACAGGGTTCCTACAATGAGCAGTTCTTC
j_gene: TRBJ2-1
v_gene: TRBV7-3
d_gene: TRBD1
abundance: once

CDR3aa: CASSYYEGSQPQHF
CDR3nt: TGTGCCAGCAGTTACTATGAGGGAAGTCAGCCCCAGCATTTT
j_gene: TRBJ1-5
v_gene: TRBV6-2/TRBV6-3
d_gene: NA
abundance: NA

CDR3aa: CASSPRTGISYEQYF
CDR3nt: TGTGCCAGCTCACCACGGACAGGGATCTCGTACGAGCAGTACTTC
j_gene: TRBJ2-7
v_gene: TRBV18
d_gene: TRBD1
abundance: NA

CDR3aa: CASSWETGGDGYTF
CDR3nt: TGTGCCAGCAGCTGGGAGACAGGTGGGGATGGCTACACCTTC
j_gene: TRBJ1-2
v_gene: TRBV5-4
d_gene: NA
abundance: NA

CDR3aa: CASSPRSVVGGNTIYF
CDR3nt: TGTGCCAGCAGCCCCAGGTCGGTCGTCGGCGGAAACACCATATATTTT
j_gene: TRBJ1-3
v_gene: TRBV4-2
d_gene: NA
abundance: NA

CDR3aa: CASSQEASGANYGYTF
CDR3nt: TGCGCCAGCAGCCAAGAAGCCTCCGGGGCTAACTATGGCTACACCTTC
j_gene: TRBJ1-2
v_gene: TRBV4-1
d_gene: NA
abundance: NA

CDR3aa: CASSQRGSGNTIYF
CDR3nt: TGTGCCAGCAGCCAACGAGGGTCGGGAAACACCATATATTTT
j_gene: TRBJ1-3
v_gene: TRBV3-1/TRBV3-2
d_gene: NA
abundance: NA

CDR3aa: CAISGDSQETQYF
CDR3nt: TGTGCCATCAGTGGAGACAGTCAAGAGACCCAGTACTTC
j_gene: TRBJ2-5
v_gene: TRBV10-3
d_gene: NA
abundance: NA

CDR3aa: CASSSRGTSSPLHF
CDR3nt: TGTGCCAGCAGTTCCCGGGGGACCAGTTCACCCCTCCACTTT
j_gene: TRBJ1-6
v_gene: TRBV6-5
d_gene: NA
abundance: NA

CDR3aa: CASSHQGSVNTEAFF
CDR3nt: TGTGCCAGCAGCCACCAGGGGTCGGTGAACACTGAAGCTTTCTTT
j_gene: TRBJ1-1
v_gene: TRBV14
d_gene: NA
abundance: NA

CDR3aa: CASSVYSSSTPSYGYTF
CDR3nt: TGTGCCAGTAGTGTGTACAGCAGCAGTACTCCTTCCTATGGCTACACCTTC
j_gene: TRBJ1-2
v_gene: TRBV19
d_gene: NA
abundance: once

CDR3aa: CASRGGSGYGYTF
CDR3nt: TGTGCCAGCAGGGGGGGGTCAGGGTATGGCTACACCTTC
j_gene: TRBJ1-2
v_gene: TRBV2
d_gene: NA
abundance: NA

CDR3aa: CASSGGQVSPGELFF
CDR3nt: TGTGCCAGCAGTGGGGGACAGGTGTCACCCGGGGAGCTGTTTTTT
j_gene: TRBJ2-2
v_gene: TRBV2
d_gene: TRBD1
abundance: few

CDR3aa: CASSPGLLLGDEQFF
CDR3nt: TGCGCCAGCAGCCCGGGACTCCTTCTGGGGGATGAGCAGTTCTTC
j_gene: TRBJ2-1
v_gene: TRBV5-1
d_gene: NA
abundance: NA

CDR3aa: CASSYVTGADTQYF
CDR3nt: TGTGCCAGCAGTTACGTCACAGGGGCAGATACGCAGTATTTT
j_gene: TRBJ2-3
v_gene: TRBV6-2/TRBV6-3
d_gene: TRBD1
abundance: NA